This TCR beta chain was sequenced for a study of cytomegalovirus exposure and HLA in healthy donors. Study-level background: Clustering assigned 70% to 85% of the approximately 430 genotyped donors to the Caucasian-associated ancestry cluster.

The study, taken as a whole, reports: An analysis that was carried out later associated fewer than 20,000 TCR beta sequences with HLA alleles at 0.05 false discovery rate. A highly shared variant cluster was judged a likely technical artifact.

As to this clone: Its antigen is not identified.

Primers for the PCR totalled 60 Vbeta and 13 Jbeta. The table came from immunoSEQ multiplex PCR; TCRdb's copy has only in-frame clones and leaves some out. Of roughly 200,000 clones listed, roughly 80% are singletons. Germline values: CDR1 LGHNA, CDR2 YNFKEQ. V was trimmed by 3 bases and J by 4 bases, leaving 7 bases between them. The CDR3 loop spans 12 amino acids. This receptor was obtained from a middle-aged man in good health and CMV-seronegative. This sequence joins TRBV4-2 and TRBJ2-7; D is possibly TRBD1 (5 bases). Sequencing was carried out using PBMCs. The CDR3 spells CASSQQGYEQYF. The CDR3 DNA reads as TGTGCCAGCAGCCAGCAGGGTTACGAGCAGTACTTC.